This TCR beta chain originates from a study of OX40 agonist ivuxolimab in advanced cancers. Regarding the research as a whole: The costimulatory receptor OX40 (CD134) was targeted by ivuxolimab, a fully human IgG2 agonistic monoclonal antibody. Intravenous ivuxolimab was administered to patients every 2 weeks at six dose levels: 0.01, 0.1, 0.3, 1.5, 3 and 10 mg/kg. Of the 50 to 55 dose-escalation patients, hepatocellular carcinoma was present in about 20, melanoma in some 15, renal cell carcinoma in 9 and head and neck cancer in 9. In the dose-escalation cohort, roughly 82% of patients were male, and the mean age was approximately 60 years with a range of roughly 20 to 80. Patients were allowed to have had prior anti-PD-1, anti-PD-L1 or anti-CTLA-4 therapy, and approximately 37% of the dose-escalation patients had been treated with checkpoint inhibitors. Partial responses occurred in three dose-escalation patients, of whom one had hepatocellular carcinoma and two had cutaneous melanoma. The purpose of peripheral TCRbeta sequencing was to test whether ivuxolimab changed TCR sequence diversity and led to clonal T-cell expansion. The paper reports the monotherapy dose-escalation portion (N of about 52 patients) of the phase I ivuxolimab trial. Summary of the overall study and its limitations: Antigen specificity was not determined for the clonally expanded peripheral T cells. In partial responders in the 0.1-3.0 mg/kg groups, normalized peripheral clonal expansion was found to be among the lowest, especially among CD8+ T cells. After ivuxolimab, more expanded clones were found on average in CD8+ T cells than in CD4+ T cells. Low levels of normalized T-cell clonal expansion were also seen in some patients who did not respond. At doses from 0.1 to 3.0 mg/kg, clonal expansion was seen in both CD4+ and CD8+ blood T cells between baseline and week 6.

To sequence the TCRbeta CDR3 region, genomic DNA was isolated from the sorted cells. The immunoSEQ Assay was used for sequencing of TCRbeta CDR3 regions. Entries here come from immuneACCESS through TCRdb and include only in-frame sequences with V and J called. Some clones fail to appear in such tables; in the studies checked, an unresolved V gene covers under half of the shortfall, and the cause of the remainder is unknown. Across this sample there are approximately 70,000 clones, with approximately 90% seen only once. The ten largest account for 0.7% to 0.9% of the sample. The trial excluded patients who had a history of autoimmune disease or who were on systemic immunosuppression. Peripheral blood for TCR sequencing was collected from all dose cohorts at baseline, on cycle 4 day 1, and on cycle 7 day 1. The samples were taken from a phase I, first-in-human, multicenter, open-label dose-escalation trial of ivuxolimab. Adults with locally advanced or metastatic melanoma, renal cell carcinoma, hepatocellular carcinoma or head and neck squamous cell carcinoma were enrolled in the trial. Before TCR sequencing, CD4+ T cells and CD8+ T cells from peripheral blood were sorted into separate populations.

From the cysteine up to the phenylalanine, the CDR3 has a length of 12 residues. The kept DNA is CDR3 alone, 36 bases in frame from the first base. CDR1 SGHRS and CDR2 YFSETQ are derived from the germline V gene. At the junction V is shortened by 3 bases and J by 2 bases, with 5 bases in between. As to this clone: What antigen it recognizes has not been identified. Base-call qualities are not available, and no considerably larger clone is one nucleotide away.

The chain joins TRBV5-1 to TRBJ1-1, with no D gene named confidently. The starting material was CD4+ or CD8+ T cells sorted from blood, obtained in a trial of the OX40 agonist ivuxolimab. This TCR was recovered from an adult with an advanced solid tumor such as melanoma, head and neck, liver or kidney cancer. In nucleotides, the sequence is TGCGCCAGCAGCTCGCCTAACACTGAAGCTTTCTTT. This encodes CASSSPNTEAFF.